The 8 T cell receptor beta chains below were found in one sample sequenced in a study of blood T cell repertoires in COVID-19. TCRdb's table, derived via immunoSEQ multiplex PCR, lists solely in-frame clones and lacks some. The sample lists roughly 120,000 clones; more than 75% were seen once. The sequencing sample was made of peripheral blood. These receptor sequences come from a man in his forties with acute or convalescent COVID-19.

The V and J genes are TRBV7-9 and TRBJ1-2; 7 bases match TRBD1. Looked up from germline, CDR1 is SEHNR and CDR2 is FQNEAQ (reference sequence). The length of the CDR3 is 15 residues. Trimming took 5 bases from V and 0 from J; bases not matched to a gene: 6. CDR3 DNA: TGTGCCAGCAGCGCCGGACAGGCTTCTAACTATGGCTACACCTTC. Encoded protein: CASSAGQASNYGYTF.

This clone was seen a few times. This sequence joins TRBV5-5 and TRBJ2-4; D is ambiguous. From germline, CDR1 is SGHKS and CDR2 YYEKEE (reference sequence). Trimming shortened V by 4 bases and J by 3 bases, and 17 bases separated the two germline ends. The CDR3 is 16 residues long. CDR3 sequence: CASSSGVGLGKNIQYF. The CDR3 DNA follows: TGTGCCAGCAGCAGTGGAGTGGGTTTGGGCAAAAACATTCAGTACTTC.

The count of this clone is one. This chain links TRBV24-1 with TRBJ2-7; 8 bases match TRBD2. Per germline, CDR1 KGHDR and CDR2 SFDVKD. CDR3 length equals 17 residues. Trimming took 3 bases from V and 0 from J; bases not matched to a gene: 9. As DNA, the CDR3 is TGTGCCACCAGTGATCAACTAGCGGTCCTAAGCTCCTACGAGCAGTACTTC. Amino acids: CATSDQLAVLSSYEQYF.

The sample holds a few counts of this clone. CDR3 nucleotides: TGTGCCAGCAGAACAGGGGTCGGGGGCACTGAAGCTTTCTTT. Translation: CASRTGVGGTEAFF. J is TRBJ1-1 and V is TRBV6-6; 7 positions match TRBD1. This CDR3 has 14 residues. The germline V gene encodes CDR1 MNHNY and CDR2 SVGAGI (reference sequence). V lost 6 bases to trimming and J lost 4 bases; unmatched junction nucleotides: 8.

This clone was recorded only once. This chain connects TRBV10-3 to TRBJ2-7; D is possibly TRBD1 (6 bases). This CDR3 is 12 amino acids long. V lost 4 bases to trimming and J lost 6 bases, with 10 bases between them. The germline CDR1 and CDR2 sequences are ENHRY and SYGVKD. Written as DNA, the CDR3 is TGTGCCATCAGTGCACAGGGCGTCGAGCAGTACTTC. As protein: CAISAQGVEQYF.

The chain combines TRBV15 with TRBJ2-5; 12 bases fit TRBD2. V lost 5 bases and J lost 3; bases outside the gene matches: 19. The CDR3 loop spans 20 amino acids. Germline V lookup: CDR1 LNHNV, CDR2 YYDKDF (reference sequence). CDR3 coding DNA: TGTGCCACCAGCGGGAACGAATACCGCCGACTAGCGGGGGCAAAAGAGACCCAGTACTTC. Encoded protein: CATSGNEYRRLAGAKETQYF.

The chain employs TRBV6-5 and TRBJ1-3, with D uncertain. The germline V and J ends were trimmed by 0 bases and 0 bases, with 9 bases remaining between them. The length of the CDR3 is 16 residues. Germline V lookup: CDR1 MNHEY, CDR2 SVGAGI. The CDR3 region has the DNA TGTGCCAGCAGTTACTCGAGGTGGATCTCTGGAAACACCATATATTTT. It translates to CASSYSRWISGNTIYF.

This clone was seen a few times. The chain couples TRBV27 to TRBJ1-1; 9 nucleotides line up with TRBD1. V lost 6 bases and J lost 6; bases outside the gene matches: 5. Germline V CDR1 and CDR2: MNHEY, SMNVEV (reference sequence). This CDR3 is 13 amino acids long. Here the CDR3 DNA reads TGTGCCAGCAGGCAACAGGGGGCCGCTGAAGCTTTCTTT. This codes for CASRQQGAAEAFF.